What follows are 10 T cell receptor beta chains derived from one specimen sequenced in a study of tumor-infiltrating lymphocytes in oesophageal squamous cell carcinoma. TCRdb itself ran the PCR reads through MiXCR, one entry per CDR3 protein. This sample yields around 13,000 distinct CDR3 sequences, of which 52% are seen a single time; approximately 30% belongs to the top ten. The specimen sequenced was esophageal tumor tissue. These receptors originate from a female donor with esophageal squamous cell carcinoma.

V and J are TRBV5-4 and TRBJ1-5; D unclear. The CDR3 runs 15 residues. Germline CDR1 is SGHNT and CDR2 is YYREEE (reference sequence). The V end lost 4 bases, the J end lost 2 bases, and 13 bases lay between the germline ends. CDR3 bases: TGTGCCAGCAGCGCAGATCCCCTTGGCAATCAGCCCCAGCATTTT. Its translation is CASSADPLGNQPQHF.

This clonotype was counted a few times. This chain links TRBV6-1 with TRBJ1-5; 10 positions agree with TRBD1. The CDR3 sequence is 17 residues long. Germline CDR1 is MNHNS and CDR2 is SASEGT. The trim removed 5 bases at V and 0 bases at J, leaving 7 bases unmatched. Here the CDR3 reads CASSLRTGGYSNQPQHF. Here the CDR3 DNA reads TGTGCCAGCAGTCTAAGGACAGGGGGATATAGCAATCAGCCCCAGCATTTT.

This rearrangement joins TRBV7-3 to TRBJ2-7; D not certain. From germline, CDR1 is SGHTA and CDR2 FQGTGA. The CDR3 runs 13 residues. V was clipped by 3 bases and J by 1 base, with 7 bases between them. The CDR3: CASSLERSYEQYF. The CDR3 DNA sequence: TGTGCCAGCAGCTTGGAGAGGTCCTACGAGCAGTACTTC. Filled out from reference TRBV7-3 and TRBJ2-7, the complete variable domain reads GAGVSQTPSNKVTEKGKYVELRCDPISGHTALYWYRQSLGQGPEFLIYFQGTGAADDSGLPNDRFFAVRPEGSVSTLKIQRTERGDSAVYLCASSLERSYEQYFGPGTRLTVT.

The chain is built from TRBV20-1 and TRBJ2-3, with D possibly TRBD1 on 5 matching bases. CDR1 is DFQATT and CDR2 is SNEGSKA in the germline V gene (reference sequence). This CDR3 is built from 12 residues. V was cut by 6 bases and J by 4 bases, with 11 bases left in between. CDR3 amino acids: CSAQVGADTQYF. The CDR3 DNA follows: TGCAGTGCCCAAGTAGGGGCAGATACGCAGTATTTT.

The chain couples TRBV6-6 to TRBJ2-3; 7 bases are a match to TRBD2. The trim removed 2 bases at V and 0 bases at J, leaving 2 bases unmatched. Germline V CDR1 and CDR2: MNHNY, SVGAGI (reference sequence). The CDR3 sequence is 15 residues long. The CDR3 DNA reads TGTGCCAGCAGTTACGGGGGGGTGAGCACAGATACGCAGTATTTT. Translated: CASSYGGVSTDTQYF.

This clonotype was found many times. The genes are TRBV11-1 and TRBJ2-3; D remains unclear. This CDR3 has 13 residues. Trimming took 2 bases from V and 9 from J, leaving 12 bases between them. The germline gives CDR1 SGHAT, CDR2 FQDESV (reference sequence). The CDR3 reads CASSLSSGVTQYF. DNA for the CDR3: TGTGCCAGCAGCTTATCCAGTGGAGTAACGCAGTATTTT. The entire variable domain, with the rest obtained from reference TRBV11-1 and TRBJ2-3, is as follows: EAEVAQSPRYKITEKSQAVAFWCDPISGHATLYWYRQILGQGPELLVQFQDESVVDDSQLPKDRFSAERLKGVDSTLKIQPAELGDSAMYLCASSLSSGVTQYFGPGTRLTVL.

Notes on this clonotype: Sequence at one end of the junction differs from germline and may be a read error. The chain joins TRBV6-6 to TRBJ2-3; D tentatively reads TRBD1 or TRBD2 (5 bases each). Germline CDR1 reads MNHNY; CDR2 reads SVGAGI (reference sequence). The length of the CDR3 is 13 residues. The CDR3 is CASSYSIGQGRYF. CDR3 nucleotide sequence: TGTGCCAGCAGTTACTCGATCGGGCAGGGACGGTACTTC.

The rearrangement links TRBV5-3 to TRBJ1-1; 9 nucleotides agree with TRBD1. The J call may be in error: the DNA end matches TRBJ2-3 better. TRBV5-3 is an open reading frame, and its role is uncertain. This CDR3 is 14 amino acids long. CDR3 DNA sequence: TGTGCCAGCAGCCCATGGACAGGGGCAGATACGCAGTATTTT. It encodes CASSPWTGADTQYF.

This chain joins TRBV20-1 and TRBJ2-2; no definite D call. V lost 0 bases and J 0 bases, leaving 8 bases between the germline ends. This CDR3 spans 15 amino acids. Germline loops: CDR1 DFQATT, CDR2 SNEGSKA (reference sequence). The DNA of the CDR3 is TGCAGTGCTAGAGATTGGAGAACGAACACCGGGGAGCTGTTTTTT. This gives the protein CSARDWRTNTGELFF.

This clonotype ranks as medium-sized. Given a much more abundant clone one base away, this may be a read error. The CDR3 spells CASSRDGQSSYNEQYF. Here the CDR3 DNA reads TGTGCCAGCAGCCGGGACGGTCAGAGCTCCTACAATGAGCAGTACTTC. The chain links TRBV7-8 to TRBJ2-1, with D possibly being TRBD1 or TRBD2 (5 bases each). TRBJ2-7 explains the end of the DNA better; the J call may be wrong. Germline V gene lookup returns CDR1 SGHVS and CDR2 FQNEAQ. The CDR3 has 16 residues.